Listed below are T cell receptor beta chains from one sample, sequenced in a study of T cell changes during pregnancy in multiple sclerosis. Only in-frame clones appear in the TCRdb table, and some are missing; sequencing was by immunoSEQ multiplex PCR. The data show roughly 80,000 clones, with around 92% seen just once and about 3% held by the top ten. The starting material was peripheral blood, obtained before pregnancy. The receptor source for this set is a female donor with multiple sclerosis, enrolled in a pregnancy study. Both conserved end residues are part of each CDR3. The order of the fields is J gene, D gene, V gene, clone size, CDR3 DNA, CDR3 protein. A D gene is named only where the DNA matches it firmly. The size of a clone is reported for some rows only, either as once, few or many, or as a class for expanded clones.

j_gene: TRBJ1-1
d_gene: TRBD1
v_gene: TRBV19
abundance: -
CDR3nt: TGTGCCAGTAGTATTAGTGACAGGGGGAATGAAGCTTTCTTT
CDR3aa: CASSISDRGNEAFF

j_gene: TRBJ1-4
d_gene: -
v_gene: TRBV6-6
abundance: once
CDR3nt: TGTGCCAGCTACAGACACGGGGGTGAAAAACTGTTTTTT
CDR3aa: CASYRHGGEKLFF

j_gene: TRBJ2-1
d_gene: -
v_gene: TRBV29-1
abundance: -
CDR3nt: TGCAGCTTTTGGGGCCGCTACAATGAGCAGTTCTTC
CDR3aa: CSFWGRYNEQFF

j_gene: TRBJ2-7
d_gene: -
v_gene: TRBV9
abundance: -
CDR3nt: TGTGCCAGCAGCGTAGGAGGCGTTAACTACGAGCAGTACTTC
CDR3aa: CASSVGGVNYEQYF

j_gene: TRBJ1-3
d_gene: TRBD1
v_gene: TRBV7-8
abundance: -
CDR3nt: TGTGCCAGCAGCCTCGCCTCGACAGGGTCTGGAAACACCATATATTTT
CDR3aa: CASSLASTGSGNTIYF

j_gene: TRBJ1-4
d_gene: -
v_gene: TRBV19
abundance: -
CDR3nt: TGTGCCAGTAGTATCACAGCCGGTAATGAAAAACTGTTTTTT
CDR3aa: CASSITAGNEKLFF

j_gene: TRBJ2-3
d_gene: TRBD2
v_gene: TRBV5-1
abundance: -
CDR3nt: TGCGCCAGCAGCTTGGCCGGGGGGGATACGCAGTATTTT
CDR3aa: CASSLAGGDTQYF

j_gene: TRBJ1-1
d_gene: -
v_gene: TRBV5-4
abundance: few
CDR3nt: TGTGCCAGCAGCTTGTCACAACTGAACACTGAAGCTTTCTTT
CDR3aa: CASSLSQLNTEAFF

j_gene: TRBJ1-1
d_gene: TRBD1
v_gene: TRBV13
abundance: once
CDR3nt: TGTGCCAGCAGCTTAGAGGCCGGGACAGGGGGCACTGAAGCTTTCTTT
CDR3aa: CASSLEAGTGGTEAFF

j_gene: TRBJ2-3
d_gene: TRBD2
v_gene: TRBV5-3
abundance: -
CDR3nt: TGTGCCAGAAGCCTTGCCGGACTAGCGAACACAGATACGCAGTATTTT
CDR3aa: CARSLAGLANTDTQYF

j_gene: TRBJ2-2
d_gene: -
v_gene: TRBV6-5
abundance: few
CDR3nt: TGTGCCAGCCCCCCCCGTCGCACCGGGGAGCTGTTTTTT
CDR3aa: CASPPRRTGELFF

j_gene: TRBJ2-1
d_gene: -
v_gene: TRBV9
abundance: -
CDR3nt: TGTGCCAGCAGCGTAGTCAGGGTTGGTTACAATGAGCAGTTCTTC
CDR3aa: CASSVVRVGYNEQFF

j_gene: TRBJ2-7
d_gene: -
v_gene: TRBV19
abundance: -
CDR3nt: TGTGCCAGTAGGCTCGTTCCTAGCTCCTACGAGCAGTACTTC
CDR3aa: CASRLVPSSYEQYF

j_gene: TRBJ1-2
d_gene: -
v_gene: TRBV6-1
abundance: -
CDR3nt: TGTGCCAGCAGTGAACGTAACTATGGCTACACCTTC
CDR3aa: CASSERNYGYTF

j_gene: TRBJ1-2
d_gene: TRBD1
v_gene: TRBV5-1
abundance: -
CDR3nt: TGCGCCAGCAGCTTGGCCACAGGGGGCACTGGCTACACCTTC
CDR3aa: CASSLATGGTGYTF

j_gene: TRBJ2-2
d_gene: -
v_gene: TRBV30
abundance: -
CDR3nt: TGTGCCTGGAGTGTACGTAGAATTCCGAACACCGGGGAGCTGTTTTTT
CDR3aa: CAWSVRRIPNTGELFF

j_gene: TRBJ2-7
d_gene: TRBD1
v_gene: TRBV7-7
abundance: -
CDR3nt: TGTGCTAGCAGCTTAGGCCAGGGGGCCGCCTACGAGCAGTACTTC
CDR3aa: CASSLGQGAAYEQYF

j_gene: TRBJ2-1
d_gene: -
v_gene: TRBV4-3
abundance: -
CDR3nt: TGCGCCAGCAGCCAGGGGTTGACAGGACAGGGGATGAGCGGGAGGGCCCCTGAGCAGTTCTTC
CDR3aa: CASSQGLTGQGMSGRAPEQFF

j_gene: TRBJ2-1
d_gene: TRBD2
v_gene: TRBV29-1
abundance: -
CDR3nt: TGCAGCGTTGATGGACTAGCGGGATTGTCTCAGTTCTTC
CDR3aa: CSVDGLAGLSQFF

j_gene: TRBJ2-7
d_gene: -
v_gene: TRBV6-1
abundance: -
CDR3nt: TGTGCCAGCAGTGAATTTCCAATTTACGAGCAGTACTTC
CDR3aa: CASSEFPIYEQYF

j_gene: TRBJ1-2
d_gene: TRBD1
v_gene: TRBV30
abundance: -
CDR3nt: TGTGCCTGGAGGAAGGGACAGGATGGCTACACCTTC
CDR3aa: CAWRKGQDGYTF

j_gene: TRBJ2-1
d_gene: TRBD1
v_gene: TRBV7-9
abundance: -
CDR3nt: TGTGCCAGCAGCTCGTACAGGGGGAGTTCCTACAATGAGCAGTTCTTC
CDR3aa: CASSSYRGSSYNEQFF

j_gene: TRBJ2-7
d_gene: TRBD2
v_gene: TRBV6-5
abundance: -
CDR3nt: TGTGCCAGCAGCCCACTAGCGGGAGCTCGGGAGCAGTACTTC
CDR3aa: CASSPLAGAREQYF

j_gene: TRBJ1-5
d_gene: -
v_gene: TRBV7-2
abundance: -
CDR3nt: TGTGCCAGCAGCTTAGAGGGGATCGGCAATCAGCCCCAGCATTTT
CDR3aa: CASSLEGIGNQPQHF

j_gene: TRBJ2-1
d_gene: -
v_gene: TRBV22-1
abundance: -
CDR3nt: TGTCCTGGGAGCTTATCGACAGGGATCAATGAGCAGTTCTTC
CDR3aa: CPGSLSTGINEQFF

j_gene: TRBJ2-2
d_gene: -
v_gene: TRBV9
abundance: -
CDR3nt: TGTGCCAGCAGCGGAGGGAGGTTGGGGCGGGCGACCGGGGAGCTGTTTTTT
CDR3aa: CASSGGRLGRATGELFF

j_gene: TRBJ2-1
d_gene: -
v_gene: TRBV19
abundance: -
CDR3nt: TGTGCCAGTAGTCCACGACGGAGCTCCTACAATGAGCAGTTCTTC
CDR3aa: CASSPRRSSYNEQFF

j_gene: TRBJ1-4
d_gene: TRBD1
v_gene: TRBV5-1
abundance: -
CDR3nt: TGCGCCAGCAGCCGACAGGGCGCTAATGAAAAACTGTTTTTT
CDR3aa: CASSRQGANEKLFF

j_gene: TRBJ2-3
d_gene: TRBD2
v_gene: TRBV5-6
abundance: -
CDR3nt: TGTGCCAGCAGTCCTTGGACTAGCGGGATGAGGGCAGATACGCAGTATTTT
CDR3aa: CASSPWTSGMRADTQYF

j_gene: TRBJ2-1
d_gene: TRBD1
v_gene: TRBV9
abundance: -
CDR3nt: TGTGCCAGCGAGGGACAGGGCACCTACAATGAGCAGTTCTTC
CDR3aa: CASEGQGTYNEQFF

j_gene: TRBJ2-5
d_gene: -
v_gene: TRBV7-7
abundance: -
CDR3nt: TGTGCTAGCAGCTTAGATAGCGCCCCTCAAGAGACCCAGTACTTC
CDR3aa: CASSLDSAPQETQYF

j_gene: TRBJ2-7
d_gene: TRBD1
v_gene: TRBV4-1
abundance: -
CDR3nt: TGCGCCAGCAGCCAACCCGGGACAGGTGTGTACGAGCAGTACTTC
CDR3aa: CASSQPGTGVYEQYF

j_gene: TRBJ2-7
d_gene: -
v_gene: TRBV2
abundance: -
CDR3nt: TGTGCCAGCGCCTTCGACTATTACGAGCAGTACTTC
CDR3aa: CASAFDYYEQYF

j_gene: TRBJ2-4
d_gene: TRBD2
v_gene: TRBV5-4
abundance: once
CDR3nt: TGTGCCAGCAGCCTCGGGGGGACTAGCGAGGACATTCAGTACTTC
CDR3aa: CASSLGGTSEDIQYF